Following are 29 T cell receptor beta chains from one sample sequenced in a study of T cells in Graves' hyperthyroidism and ophthalmopathy. TCR beta CDR3 sequences were amplified from RNA transcripts. The TCR CDR3 was amplified in a first-round RT-PCR using the HTBI primer set. From the multiplex PCR reads, TCRdb called clonotypes with MiXCR, one entry per CDR3 protein. The sample lists 700,000 or so distinct CDR3 sequences, approximately 16% occurring once. Specimen: blood. The source of these receptors is a man aged 18 to 30 with Graves' hyperthyroidism.

Notes on this clonotype: The junction does not match germline at one end; this may be a read error. The rearrangement links TRBV5-4 to TRBJ2-2; 9 bases line up with TRBD2. The CDR3 is 13 residues long. Germline CDR1 is SGHNT and CDR2 is YYREEE (reference sequence). The CDR3 DNA sequence: TGTGCCAGCAGCTCTAGCGGGGTAACACCGGGGATTTTT. Protein sequence: CASSSSGVTPGIF.

This clonotype was detected a few times. The gene calls are TRBV9 and TRBJ1-1; 11 bases agree with TRBD1. Per the germline V gene, CDR1 is SGDLS and CDR2 is YYNGEE. This CDR3 has 16 amino acids. Losses at the gene ends were 3 bases for V and 4 bases for J; bases not matched to a gene: 8. Here the CDR3 reads CASSGGGTGGSTEAFF. CDR3 DNA: TGTGCCAGCAGCGGGGGCGGGACAGGGGGGAGCACTGAAGCTTTCTTT.

This chain links TRBV29-1 with TRBJ2-1; possible D gene TRBD1, 6 bases. The CDR3 spans 16 residues. Germline V lookup: CDR1 SQVTM, CDR2 ANQGSEA. The V and J ends lost 6 bases and 8 bases respectively, with 26 bases between them. CDR3 sequence reads: CSVPGQPPFLIDEQFF. The CDR3 coding sequence is TGCAGCGTACCCGGACAGCCCCCATTTTTAATTGATGAGCAGTTCTTC.

V is TRBV6-1 and J is TRBJ1-1; no definite D call. The CDR3 extends over 17 amino acids. Looked up from germline, CDR1 is MNHNS and CDR2 is SASEGT. V was cut by 2 bases and J by 0 bases, with 16 bases left in between. CDR3 amino acids: CASSEYWAGNMNTEAFF. The CDR3 nucleotides are TGTGCCAGCAGTGAATATTGGGCAGGAAACATGAACACTGAAGCTTTCTTT.

This clonotype was found many times. This rearrangement joins TRBV15 to TRBJ1-5, with TRBD1 identical over 7 bases. The V gene's germline CDR1 is LNHNV and CDR2 YYDKDF (reference sequence). Germline trimming cut 0 bases from V and 0 bases from J; bases unmatched to any gene: 8. The CDR3 length is 18 residues. The chain's CDR3 is CATSRDGDSLYSNQPQHF. CDR3 DNA sequence: TGTGCCACCAGCAGAGATGGGGACAGCCTTTATAGCAATCAGCCCCAGCATTTT.

J is TRBJ2-2 and V is TRBV5-8, with TRBD1 matching over 11 bases. Germline V gives CDR1 SGHTS, CDR2 YDEGEE. The V gene end was trimmed by 7 bases and the J gene end by 5 bases; junction bases not matched to a gene: 10. The CDR3 is 16 residues long. The CDR3 here is CASGKPGTGGTGELFF. The CDR3 coding sequence is TGTGCCAGCGGGAAACCCGGGACAGGGGGAACCGGGGAGCTGTTTTTT.

Many counts were recorded for this clonotype. V gene TRBV12-3 or TRBV12-4 combines with J gene TRBJ1-3, with D hard to call. The CDR3 consists of 10 residues. The germline V and J ends were trimmed by 3 bases and 8 bases, with 2 bases remaining between them. The CDR3 reads CASSFDTIYF. In DNA, the CDR3 is TGTGCCAGCAGTTTTGACACCATATATTTT.

The table lists this clonotype with many counts. The chain employs TRBV12-3 or TRBV12-4 and TRBJ1-4; D gene unclear. Trimming shortened V by 2 bases and J by 5 bases, and 6 bases separated the two germline ends. There are 13 residues in the CDR3. The CDR3 protein is CASSLLPNEKLFF. The CDR3 region has the DNA TGTGCCAGCAGTTTATTACCAAATGAAAAACTGTTTTTT.

This chain links TRBV7-9 with TRBJ2-5; the match to TRBD2 covers 10 bases. The CDR3 totals 15 residues. The junction had 5 bases not matched to a gene; V was cut back by 5 bases and J by 2 bases. Germline V gives CDR1 SEHNR, CDR2 FQNEAQ (reference sequence). CDR3 bases: TGTGCCAGCAGCATATCTAGCGGGGGTCAAGAGACCCAGTACTTC. Protein product: CASSISSGGQETQYF. Together with reference TRBV7-9 and TRBJ2-5, the CDR3 gives the full variable domain: DTGVSQNPRHKITKRGQNVTFRCDPISEHNRLYWYRQTLGQGPEFLTYFQNEAQLEKSRLLSDRFSAERPKGSFSTLEIQRTEQGDSAMYLCASSISSGGQETQYFGPGTRLLVL.

There are many counts of this clonotype. The chain carries TRBV28 and TRBJ2-7; 10 bases map to TRBD2. The germline V gene has CDR1 MDHEN and CDR2 SYDVKM. V shed 6 bases, J shed 1 base, and the junction held 6 bases outside the gene matches. This CDR3 contains 15 residues. CDR3 in DNA: TGTGCCAGCAGGGAGAGCGGGAGGGGATCCTACGAGCAGTACTTC. It specifies CASRESGRGSYEQYF.

Regarding this clonotype: A much larger clonotype is one base distant, so this may be a read error. The rearrangement joins TRBV20-1 to TRBJ2-1, with D tentatively TRBD1 (6 bases). CDR1 is DFQATT and CDR2 is SNEGSKA in the germline V gene (reference sequence). CDR3 size: 13 residues. V was shortened by 6 bases and J by 10 bases, with 19 bases between the two germline ends. The CDR3 region is CSAPTGRLYEQFF. In DNA form, the CDR3 reads TGCAGTGCCCCGACAGGTCGCCTTTACGAGCAGTTCTTC.

Only a few counts were recorded for this clonotype. The chain links TRBV6-9 to TRBJ2-3; TRBD2 matches at 10 bases. The CDR3 spans 21 residues. The germline gives CDR1 MNHGY, CDR2 SVAAGI. The trim removed 3 bases at V and 6 bases at J, leaving 24 bases unmatched. The CDR3 here is CASSYPPASGRIGSVRDTQYF. CDR3 sequence (DNA): TGTGCCAGCAGTTACCCTCCAGCTAGCGGGAGAATCGGTTCGGTTCGTGATACGCAGTATTTT.

This clonotype was recorded many times. The chain joins TRBV2 to TRBJ2-2; D gene uncertain. Germline CDR1 SNHLY, CDR2 FYNNEI. The V gene lost 8 bases and the J gene lost 8 bases, with 9 bases spanning the gap. This CDR3 is built from 11 residues. DNA of the CDR3: TGTGCCAGCTCCGAGGAGGGGGAGCTGTTTTTT. Its protein is CASSEEGELFF.

In its sample, this clonotype was seen many times. J is TRBJ2-7 and V is TRBV11-2; tentatively, D is TRBD1 or TRBD2 (5 bases each). CDR1 SGHAT and CDR2 FQNNGV come from the germline V gene. V lost 1 base, J lost 4 bases, and 11 bases lay in between. The CDR3 length is 14 residues. DNA for the CDR3: TGTGCCAGCAGCTTAGCGGGGCCCGCTTACGAGCAGTACTTC. Protein product: CASSLAGPAYEQYF.

This clonotype has a handful of counts. This chain uses TRBV7-9 with TRBJ1-1, with D possibly TRBD1 on 6 matching bases. The CDR3 sequence is 15 residues long. The V end lost 5 bases, the J end lost 5 bases, and 18 bases lay between the germline ends. CDR1 is SEHNR and CDR2 is FQNEAQ in the germline V gene (reference sequence). DNA for the CDR3: TGTGCCAGCAGCCATAGGGGGGGGCGGCTGACTGAAGCTTTCTTT. It yields the protein CASSHRGGRLTEAFF. The variable domain in full, completed from reference TRBV7-9 and TRBJ1-1, reads DTGVSQNPRHKITKRGQNVTFRCDPISEHNRLYWYRQTLGQGPEFLTYFQNEAQLEKSRLLSDRFSAERPKGSFSTLEIQRTEQGDSAMYLCASSHRGGRLTEAFFGQGTRLTVV.

This sequence joins TRBV9 and TRBJ2-3; possibly TRBD1 for D (5 bases). The CDR3 sequence is 15 residues long. Between the trimmed V and J ends, which lost 1 base and 0 bases, there was a span of 9 bases. In germline, CDR1 is SGDLS, CDR2 YYNGEE. CDR3 protein: CASSVRQGSTDTQYF. The CDR3, as DNA: TGTGCCAGCAGCGTACGCCAGGGAAGCACAGATACGCAGTATTTT. Full variable domain (outside the CDR3, taken from reference TRBV9 and TRBJ2-3): DSGVTQTPKHLITATGQRVTLRCSPRSGDLSVYWYQQSLDQGLQFLIQYYNGEERAKGNILERFSAQQFPDLHSELNLSSLELGDSALYFCASSVRQGSTDTQYFGPGTRLTVL.

Remarks on this clonotype: A much more abundant neighbour one base away suggests this may be a read error. V usage is TRBV28 and J usage is TRBJ2-1; TRBD2 aligns across 9 bases. CDR3 length equals 15 residues. The germline V gene has CDR1 MDHEN and CDR2 SYDVKM. The CDR3 sequence: CASRPAGGGYNEQLF. The CDR3 DNA is TGTGCCAGCAGACCAGCGGGAGGAGGGTACAATGAGCAGCTCTTC.

The chain uses TRBV28 and TRBJ2-5; D ambiguous. The length of the CDR3 is 15 residues. V shed 1 base and J shed 5 bases, with 14 bases lying between them. Germline V gene lookup returns CDR1 MDHEN and CDR2 SYDVKM. The CDR3 sequence is CASSLYQRGRETQYF. Written as DNA, the CDR3 is TGTGCCAGCAGTTTATACCAGAGAGGCCGGGAGACCCAGTACTTC.

This clonotype appeared once. The V call is TRBV19, the J call TRBJ2-7; 7 bases fit TRBD1. Germline assignment: CDR1 LNHDA and CDR2 SQIVND (reference sequence). The trim removed 4 bases at V and 0 bases at J, leaving 6 bases unmatched. The CDR3 covers 15 residues. Here the CDR3 DNA reads TGTGCCAGTAGTAGGGGACAGACCGACTCCTACGAGCAGTACTTC. Its translation: CASSRGQTDSYEQYF.

V gene TRBV4-1 combines with J gene TRBJ2-1, with 7 positions matching TRBD2. V lost 1 base and J lost 5; bases outside the gene matches: 5. The CDR3 runs 15 residues. The germline CDR1 and CDR2 sequences are MGHRA and YSYEKL. The CDR3 reads CASSQGGGMDNEQFF. In DNA, the CDR3 is TGCGCCAGCAGCCAAGGGGGGGGAATGGACAATGAGCAGTTCTTC.

This clonotype showed up many times. The chain recombines TRBV11-3 with TRBJ2-5; a weak D match, TRBD1 (6 bases). This CDR3 contains 18 residues. Germline assignment: CDR1 SGHNT and CDR2 YENEEA. V was cut by 4 bases and J by 4 bases, with 25 bases left in between. The CDR3 DNA reads as TGTGCCAGCAGCTCCCTGTGGGCCCCAACAGGGTTGGGAGAGACCCAGTACTTC. The encoded protein is CASSSLWAPTGLGETQYF.

This clonotype was detected many times. CDR3 nucleotides: TGCGCCAGCAGTGAGTCGGGGGAGACCCAGTACTTC. Encoded protein: CASSESGETQYF. The V and J genes are TRBV10-1 and TRBJ2-5; no reliable D call. Germline V gene data show CDR1 as WNHNN and CDR2 as SYGVQD (reference sequence). Between the trimmed V and J ends, which lost 0 bases and 5 bases, there was a span of 4 bases. The length of the CDR3 is 12 residues.

V is TRBV7-9 and J is TRBJ2-7, with 10 bases fitting TRBD2. Germline V gene sequence: CDR1 SEHNR, CDR2 FQNEAQ (reference sequence). Trimming took 10 bases from V and 3 from J; bases not matched to a gene: 6. The CDR3 length is 13 residues. CDR3 sequence reads: CATRTSGHYEQYF. DNA of the CDR3: TGTGCCACTAGGACTAGCGGCCACTACGAGCAGTACTTC.

There are many counts of this clonotype. The V call is TRBV18, the J call TRBJ1-1; no reliable D call. The V and J ends lost 3 bases and 0 bases respectively, with 11 bases between them. The CDR3 has 15 amino acids. Germline CDR1 KGHSH, CDR2 LQKENI. The CDR3 here is CASSPHSGLNTEAFF. In DNA, the CDR3 is TGTGCCAGCTCACCCCACAGCGGGTTGAACACTGAAGCTTTCTTT.

This clonotype was observed at least ten times. V is TRBV2 and J is TRBJ1-6; the D is unclear. Between the trimmed V and J ends, which lost 6 bases and 3 bases, there was a span of 6 bases. This CDR3 spans 13 amino acids. Germline V gene data show CDR1 as SNHLY and CDR2 as FYNNEI. CDR3: CASSRDYNSPLHF. DNA for the CDR3: TGTGCCAGCAGCCGGGACTATAATTCACCCCTCCACTTT.

At least ten counts were recorded for this clonotype. V and J are TRBV28 and TRBJ2-7; D may be TRBD1 (6 bases). Looked up from germline, CDR1 is MDHEN and CDR2 is SYDVKM. V was shortened by 6 bases and J by 2 bases, with 8 bases between the two germline ends. The CDR3 has 12 amino acids. Here the CDR3 reads CASRGDTYEQYF. CDR3 bases: TGTGCCAGCAGGGGGGACACCTACGAGCAGTACTTC.

Here the CDR3 reads CATSGADWGEAFF. The CDR3 DNA reads as TGTGCCACCAGTGGGGCCGATTGGGGTGAAGCTTTCTTT. The V call is TRBV24-1, the J call TRBJ1-1; D remains unclear. The CDR3 totals 13 residues. Germline-derived CDR1 and CDR2 are KGHDR and SFDVKD. V lost 5 bases and J lost 7, with 13 bases in between.

As concerns this clonotype: Germline is not matched at one junction end, which may reflect a read error. The CDR3 DNA sequence: TGTGTCAGCAGTTTAACCAGGTCCAGGGGCAATGAGCAGTTCTTC. Protein: CVSSLTRSRGNEQFF. This sequence joins TRBV12-3 or TRBV12-4 and TRBJ2-1, with D maybe TRBD1 (6 bases). The CDR3 covers 15 residues.

This clonotype was detected a few times. The rearrangement joins TRBV7-6 to TRBJ2-7; the D gene is possibly TRBD2 (7 bases). Per germline, CDR1 SGHVS and CDR2 FNYEAQ. Trimming took off 1 base at V and 2 bases at J, with 21 bases between the two ends. This CDR3 comprises 18 residues. The CDR3 reads CASSLGTGRGANTYEQYF. In nucleotides, the CDR3 is TGTGCCAGCAGCTTAGGGACGGGACGGGGGGCAAATACCTACGAGCAGTACTTC. Variable domain in full (rest from reference TRBV7-6 and TRBJ2-7): GAGVSQSPRYKVTKRGQDVALRCDPISGHVSLYWYRQALGQGPEFLTYFNYEAQQDKSGLPNDRFSAERPEGSISTLTIQRTEQRDSAMYRCASSLGTGRGANTYEQYFGPGTRLTVT.